This T cell receptor (beta chain) was documented in a study of blood T cell repertoires in COVID-19. As for the study in general: Samples came from the United States, Italy and Spain, spanning acute and convalescent COVID-19.

As processed by the authors: The assay estimated nucleated cells by amplifying reference gene primers. This table comes from immunoSEQ multiplex PCR, and its TCRdb copy is limited to in-frame clones, with some not included. The DNA gave D and trimming, while V, J and clone size come from that table. The repertoire holds 150,000 to 250,000 clones, with almost 85% as singletons. The CDR3 consists of 15 residues. CDR1 is MNHEY and CDR2 is SMNVEV in the germline V gene (reference sequence). Trimming at V came to 8 bases and at J to 3 bases, leaving 12 bases not matched to a gene. Material for sequencing was peripheral blood. This sequence was found in a human donor with acute or convalescent COVID-19. The donor label of this sample is uncertain. The chain combines TRBV27 with TRBJ2-5, with TRBD2 matching 7 bases. The CDR3 DNA reads TGTGCCAGCGGGGGAGGCGGGAGAGGCGAAGAGACCCAGTACTTC. The encoded protein is CASGGGGRGEETQYF.